The clone carrying this T cell receptor beta chain was seen a few times. CDR3 length: 13 residues. The ends lost 4 bases at V and 6 bases at J; junction bases unmatched: 5. Looked up from germline, CDR1 is SGHTA and CDR2 is FQGTGA. Source study methods: Reference gene primer amplification gave estimated nucleated cell counts. Produced via immunoSEQ multiplex PCR; TCRdb's table is partial and in-frame only. V and J calls and clone size are given by that table; D and trimming were obtained from the DNA. The sample records roughly 230,000 clones, around 83% being singletons. The sample comes from a study of blood T cell repertoires in COVID-19. Study at large: The cDNA or gDNA used as material had been derived from T cells, B-cell-depleted T cells, or PBMCs.

Sequencing was carried out using peripheral blood. This chain joins TRBV7-3 and TRBJ1-1; TRBD1 matches at 7 bases. The TCR comes from a woman aged 45-65 years with acute or convalescent COVID-19. The CDR3, as DNA: TGTGCCAGCAGCTCCGTCACAGGGGCTGAAGCTTTCTTT. Its translation: CASSSVTGAEAFF.